The sequence of this T cell receptor beta chain was determined in a study of blood T cells in healthy people across ages. This CDR3 is 13 amino acids long. Deletions cut 7 bases from V and 2 bases from J, with 11 bases between. In germline, CDR1 is MNHEY, CDR2 SVGEGT. To note about this clonotype: Its cognate antigen is unknown.

Drawing of peripheral blood yielded ten milliliters from each donor. Primed by a sample-barcoded 5' primer and a J-beta primer mix, a second PCR proceeded for about 6 to 11 cycles. The template-switch adaptor was a 5' adaptor with 12 random nucleotides. It tagged each cDNA molecule. TCRdb passed the 5' RACE reads through MiXCR, listing each CDR3 protein once. The sample includes about 680,000 distinct CDR3 sequences, 49% seen only once; the top ten take 30% to 40%. The study's findings and limits: Naive T cell percentage showed a strong correlation with the diversity of TCR beta. Higher diversity, along with more naive CD4+ cells, distinguished long-lived donors from aged donors.

The TCR sequence derives from a woman aged 55-69 years in good health. The specimen was blood. The genes are TRBV6-2 or TRBV6-3 and TRBJ1-2; D ambiguous. In nucleotides, the CDR3 is TGTGCCAGCACCCCTGGGCCCAACTATGGCTACACCTTC. This encodes CASTPGPNYGYTF.